The 25 T cell receptor beta chains given below trace back to one sample, sequenced in a study of T cell clonality in common variable immunodeficiency. The method was immunoSEQ multiplex PCR; TCRdb's version includes in-frame clones alone and lacks a portion of them. Singletons are absent from the sample, which has under 45,000 clones. Sequences were obtained from peripheral blood mononuclear cells. These receptors all stem from a person aged 18 to 69 in good health.

This clone was counted ten times or more. The read terminates 3 residues before the CDR3 end, so the remaining end is supplied by the germline J gene. The V gene is TRBV30, the J gene TRBJ2-2, with 10 bases lining up with TRBD2. The CDR3 covers 15 residues. CDR1 GTSNPN and CDR2 SVGIG come from the germline V gene (reference sequence). V was pared by 1 base and J by 1 base, with 0 bases of the junction left unmatched. CDR3 protein: CAWSGTSGNTGELFF. The DNA read from the CDR3 is TGTGCCTGGAGTGGGACTAGCGGGAACACCGGGGAG.

This clone showed up just a few times. The missing CDR3 end, 3 residues past where the read stops, is filled in from the germline J gene. The V call is TRBV19, the J call TRBJ1-5, with a weak D call TRBD1 (5 bases). The CDR3 covers 15 residues. V lost 9 bases, J lost 7 bases, and 22 bases lay in between. Per germline, CDR1 LNHDA and CDR2 SQIVND (reference sequence). CDR3 protein: CASTLQGRRGQPQHF. Incomplete CDR3 DNA: TGTGCCAGCACTCTCCAGGGTAGACGGGGGCAGCCC.

This clone came up many times. The DNA ends 3 residues before the CDR3 does, and the rest of the CDR3 is filled in from the germline J gene. V gene TRBV29-1 combines with J gene TRBJ2-3; D is possibly TRBD1 (6 bases). Trimming stripped 7 bases from V and 1 base from J, with 15 bases between. CDR1 is SQVTM, CDR2 ANQGSEA, per germline. This CDR3 contains 14 residues. This CDR3 reads CSGVNRAGTDTQYF. Partial CDR3 DNA: TGCAGCGGCGTTAACAGGGCAGGCACAGATACG.

In its sample, this clone was seen many times. The CDR3 end falls 3 residues outside the read, so it is completed with the germline J gene. This chain connects TRBV29-1 to TRBJ2-7, with 7 positions matching TRBD1. Unmatched junction bases numbered 3, after V lost 4 bases and J lost 0 bases. Germline CDR1 is SQVTM and CDR2 is ANQGSEA. The CDR3 extends over 13 amino acids. The sequenced CDR3 bases are TGCAGCGTTGCTAACAGGGGCTCCTACGAG. Its translation is CSVANRGSYE. The CDR3 as a whole reads CSVANRGSYEQYF.

This clone was seen repeatedly, ten times or more. The read ends 3 residues shy of where the CDR3 ends; the end is completed using the germline J gene. V and J are TRBV20-1 and TRBJ1-2, with D perhaps matching TRBD1 (6 bases). Germline V gene sequence: CDR1 DFQATT, CDR2 SNEGSKA (reference sequence). The CDR3 consists of 13 residues. Trimming pared 3 bases from V and 2 bases from J, leaving 10 bases between. CDR3 DNA (partial): TGCAGTGCTAGGGACAGAGAAAACTATGGC. Protein sequence: CSARDRENYG. The full CDR3 is CSARDRENYGYTF.

In its sample, this clone was seen a few times. This may stem from a read error, because a much larger clone lies one nucleotide away. Read sequence stops 3 residues before the CDR3 end, and the germline J gene provides the missing end. The chain is built from TRBV2 and TRBJ1-4; 8 nucleotides match TRBD1. The CDR3 spans 15 residues. The V gene's germline CDR1 is SNHLY and CDR2 FYNNEI. Here the CDR3 reads CASSPQGVSNSPLFF. The CDR3 bases that were read are TGTGCCAGTTCGCCACAGGGGGTGAGTAATTCACCA.

This clone was picked up a small number of times. The read terminates 3 residues ahead of where the CDR3 ends, so the germline J gene completes it. The gene calls are TRBV19 and TRBJ1-1, with D possibly being TRBD1 (6 bases). Per germline, CDR1 LNHDA and CDR2 SQIVND (reference sequence). The CDR3 runs 16 residues. The V and J ends lost 1 base and 0 bases respectively, with 12 bases between them. CDR3 loop: CASSIGQGRVNTEAFF. CDR3 DNA (partial): TGTGCCAGTAGTATAGGTCAGGGGCGAGTGAACACTGAA.

This clone came up many times. Coverage ceases 3 residues before the CDR3 finishes, and the germline J gene fills in the end. The rearrangement uses TRBV7-9 and TRBJ1-1, with D hard to call. The germline V and J ends were trimmed by 3 bases and 2 bases, with 10 bases remaining between them. This CDR3 contains 14 residues. Per germline, CDR1 SEHNR and CDR2 FQNEAQ (reference sequence). The CDR3 DNA, read in part, is TGTGCCAGCAGCTTGGGCGGGTCCAACACTGAA. Protein product: CASSLGGSNTE. The full CDR3 is CASSLGGSNTEAFF. Filled out from reference TRBV7-9 and TRBJ1-1, the complete variable domain reads DTGVSQNPRHKITKRGQNVTFRCDPISEHNRLYWYRQTLGQGPEFLTYFQNEAQLEKSRLLSDRFSAERPKGSFSTLEIQRTEQGDSAMYLCASSLGGSNTEAFFGQGTRLTVV.

This clone turned up a few times. Read coverage stops 3 residues before the CDR3 terminus; the germline J gene supplies the remainder. The chain uses TRBV6-1 and TRBJ2-3; 10 bases map to TRBD2. The CDR3 length is 18 residues. From germline, CDR1 is MNHNS and CDR2 SASEGT. J lost 0 bases, V lost 0 bases, and 6 bases had no gene match. The CDR3 loop reads CASSEAIAGGLSTDTQYF. The CDR3 bases that were read are TGTGCCAGCAGTGAAGCAATAGCGGGGGGCCTTAGCACAGATACG.

This clone has a count of ten or more. The CDR3 end falls 3 residues outside the read, so it is completed with the germline J gene. V gene TRBV13 combines with J gene TRBJ1-1, with D tentatively TRBD1 (5 bases). From germline, CDR1 is PRHDT and CDR2 FYEKMQ (reference sequence). Trimming took 0 bases from V and 1 from J, leaving 9 bases between them. The length of the CDR3 is 15 residues. The CDR3 is CASSLGGRSNTEAFF. The CDR3 bases that were read are TGTGCCAGCAGCTTAGGGGGGCGTTCGAACACTGAA.

Of note for this clone: A much larger clone lies a single base off, so this may be a read error. The DNA ends 3 residues before the CDR3 does, and the rest of the CDR3 is filled in from the germline J gene. The gene calls are TRBV30 and TRBJ2-2, with a tentative D call TRBD1 (5 bases). The CDR3 covers 15 residues. Germline V gives CDR1 GTSNPN, CDR2 SVGIG (reference sequence). The CDR3 DNA, read in part, is TGTGCCTGGATCCCTCTGTCCTCTGGGGCCAACGTG. Translated, it gives CAWIPLSSGANV. The whole CDR3 protein reads CAWIPLSSGANVLFF.

This clone was recorded many times. The CDR3 extends 3 residues past the end of the read, so its final part is completed from the germline J gene. V is TRBV20-1 and J is TRBJ2-3; 12 nucleotides agree with TRBD2. This CDR3 has 20 residues. The germline V gene has CDR1 DFQATT and CDR2 SNEGSKA (reference sequence). The junction had 16 bases not matched to a gene; V was cut back by 2 bases and J by 1 base. The covered CDR3 bases are TGCAGTGCTAGATCTTTTCTTTCGCTAGCGGGGGGGGCCGGCACAGATACG. Its protein is CSARSFLSLAGGAGTDT. The entire CDR3 protein is CSARSFLSLAGGAGTDTQYF.

This clone has at least ten counts. The read is 3 residues too short to cover the CDR3 end, so that end is filled in from the germline J gene. The chain links TRBV10-2 to TRBJ2-5, with 8 nucleotides matching TRBD1. The CDR3 runs to 14 residues. After removal of 5 bases from V and 2 bases from J, the junction contained 4 bases not matched to a gene. Looked up from germline, CDR1 is WSHSY and CDR2 is SAAADI. This CDR3 is CASSRTGQQETQYF. The DNA read from the CDR3 is TGCGCCAGCAGTCGGACAGGGCAACAAGAGACC.

In its sample, this clone was seen many times. The read terminates 3 residues ahead of where the CDR3 ends, so the germline J gene completes it. V is TRBV18 and J is TRBJ2-5; 7 positions agree with TRBD2. Per the germline V gene, CDR1 is KGHSH and CDR2 is LQKENI. V lost 0 bases and J lost 0; bases outside the gene matches: 4. The CDR3 length is 16 residues. Incomplete CDR3 DNA: TGTGCCAGCTCACCACCGGGCGGGAGAGACCAAGAGACC. Residues: CASSPPGGRDQET. The complete CDR3 sequence is CASSPPGGRDQETQYF.

This clone was found many times. Relative to the germline gene, one junction end is altered; a read error may explain this. The CDR3 goes on 3 residues after the read ends, and that part is filled in from the germline J gene. V and J are TRBV7-3 and TRBJ2-5; 8 nucleotides align to TRBD1. The CDR3 spans 15 residues. CDR1 is SGHTA and CDR2 is FQGTGA in the germline V gene. CDR3 sequence: CASSITGTGRETQYF. CDR3 DNA (partial): TGTGCCAGCAGCATAACAGGGACAGGTCGAGAGACC.

There are many counts of this clone. The observed sequence ends 3 residues before the CDR3 terminus, with the missing tail filled in from the germline J gene. The chain recombines TRBV20-1 with TRBJ2-3; D is perhaps TRBD1 (6 bases). CDR1 is DFQATT and CDR2 is SNEGSKA in the germline V gene (reference sequence). This CDR3 is 14 amino acids long. The CDR3 here is CSAQEGTPPGTQYF. The CDR3 bases that were read are TGCAGTGCTCAAGAAGGGACACCTCCCGGGACG.

This clone was found many times. The sequence runs out 3 residues before the end of the CDR3; the remainder is reconstructed from the germline J gene. The chain has TRBV20-1 and TRBJ2-3, with 10 bases fitting TRBD2. Per germline, CDR1 DFQATT and CDR2 SNEGSKA (reference sequence). After removal of 2 bases from V and 0 bases from J, the junction contained 8 bases not matched to a gene. The CDR3 totals 17 residues. Partial CDR3 DNA: TGCAGTGCTAGACTAGCGGGAGACTCTTTTAGCACAGATACG. It yields the protein CSARLAGDSFSTDT. The entire CDR3 reads CSARLAGDSFSTDTQYF.

As regards this clone: The missing CDR3 end, 3 residues past where the read stops, is filled in from the germline J gene. The chain recombines TRBV20-1 with TRBJ2-7, with TRBD1 matching over 9 bases. The CDR3 is 14 amino acids. Per germline, CDR1 DFQATT and CDR2 SNEGSKA (reference sequence). The V gene end was trimmed by 0 bases and the J gene end by 2 bases; junction bases not matched to a gene: 2. Incomplete CDR3 DNA: TGCAGTGCTAGAGAACAGGGGGCCGCCTACGAG. Translated, it gives CSAREQGAAYE. The CDR3, in full, reads CSAREQGAAYEQYF.

At least ten counts were recorded for this clone. Sequencing ends 3 residues short of the CDR3 end; the germline J gene provides the rest. The chain links TRBV5-4 to TRBJ2-3; D not resolved. Germline CDR1 and CDR2: SGHNT and YYREEE (reference sequence). The CDR3 has 13 amino acids. V dropped 4 bases and J dropped 0 bases, with 6 bases sitting between them. The CDR3 is CASSPTSTDTQYF. The sequenced part of the CDR3 DNA is TGTGCCAGCAGCCCGACAAGCACAGATACG.

This clone came up many times. Sequencing ends 3 residues short of the CDR3 end; the germline J gene provides the rest. The J gene is TRBJ1-5, the V gene TRBV18; 10 bases are a match to TRBD1. The CDR3 runs to 15 residues. V dropped 5 bases and J dropped 2; count of bases not matched to a gene: 3. CDR1 KGHSH and CDR2 LQKENI come from the germline V gene. The CDR3 loop is CASSTGTGGNQPQHF. Incomplete CDR3 DNA: TGTGCCAGCTCAACCGGGACAGGGGGCAATCAGCCC.

This clone was counted ten times or more. The sequenced part of the CDR3 DNA is TGTGCCAGCAGCTTAGTTAGGGACACCGGGGAG. Its translation is CASSLVRDTGE. The entire CDR3 reads CASSLVRDTGELFF. V and J are TRBV11-2 and TRBJ2-2; no definite D call. The read falls 3 residues short of the CDR3 end, and the missing part is taken from the germline J gene. Germline loops: CDR1 SGHAT, CDR2 FQNNGV. The CDR3 loop spans 14 amino acids. V shed 1 base and J shed 3 bases, with 6 bases lying between them.

This clone has ten or more counts. The read ends 3 residues before the CDR3 terminus; that terminus is restored from the germline J gene. The gene calls are TRBV20-1 and TRBJ1-1, with 7 bases that match TRBD1. CDR3 size: 13 residues. Trimming cost V 5 bases and J 7 bases; bases outside gene matches: 10. Germline CDR1 and CDR2: DFQATT and SNEGSKA (reference sequence). CDR3 DNA (partial): TGCAGTGCTGTAAGCCCCCGACAGGGTGAA. Its protein product is CSAVSPRQGE. The full-length CDR3 reads as CSAVSPRQGEAFF.

This clone has ten or more counts. The read ends 3 residues early relative to the CDR3; the germline J gene fills the gap. The chain is built from TRBV20-1 and TRBJ2-1, with 11 bases that match TRBD2. Per germline, CDR1 DFQATT and CDR2 SNEGSKA (reference sequence). The CDR3 length is 21 residues. Trimming took 0 bases from V and 5 from J; bases not matched to a gene: 21. The sequenced CDR3 bases are TGCAGTGCTAGAGATCCAAGGCGAGGTAGCGGGGGGGCTGGGATACACAATGAG. It encodes CSARDPRRGSGGAGIHNE. The full CDR3 protein is CSARDPRRGSGGAGIHNEQFF.

This clone showed up many times. The CDR3 goes on 3 residues after the read ends, and that part is filled in from the germline J gene. The V gene is TRBV7-3, the J gene TRBJ2-2; D is unresolved. V lost 5 bases to trimming and J lost 4 bases, with 14 bases between them. CDR1 and CDR2 (germline): SGHTA, FQGTGA. This CDR3 region has 15 residues. The sequenced CDR3 bases are TGTGCCAGCAGCCCAACCGGCGGAACCACCGGGGAG. This sequence encodes CASSPTGGTTGE. The whole CDR3 is CASSPTGGTTGELFF.

This clone occurred many times. The sequence runs out 3 residues before the end of the CDR3; the remainder is reconstructed from the germline J gene. The chain recombines TRBV7-3 with TRBJ1-1; TRBD1 might be the D (5 bases). The V end lost 2 bases, the J end lost 0 bases, and 10 bases lay between the germline ends. The CDR3 extends over 15 amino acids. The germline V gene encodes CDR1 SGHTA and CDR2 FQGTGA. The CDR3 loop is CASSLLGGMNTEAFF. CDR3 bases read: TGTGCCAGCAGCTTATTGGGGGGGATGAACACTGAA.